These 26 T cell receptor beta chains came from one sample sequenced in a study of control samples from healthy donors and cancer patients. The data were produced by immunoSEQ multiplex PCR, yet TCRdb's version contains in-frame clones alone and is incomplete. The table records about 120,000 clones, more than 80% of them present only once. Sequencing used PBMCs. The receptor set was obtained from a woman between 45 and 65 years old with colorectal cancer.

In regard to this clone: The sample holds other DNA sequences that translate to the same CDR3. The J gene is TRBJ1-1, the V gene TRBV5-1; D is perhaps TRBD1 (6 bases). CDR1 is SGHRS, CDR2 YFSETQ, per germline. The CDR3 is made up of 13 amino acids. V lost 7 bases and J lost 4, with 14 bases in between. CDR3 DNA sequence: TGCGCCAGCTCCCCCGGGGGGCTCACTGAAGCTTTCTTT. Encoded protein: CASSPGGLTEAFF.

V is TRBV18 and J is TRBJ2-1; D is undetermined. Germline lookup yields CDR1 KGHSH and CDR2 LQKENI. The CDR3 has 17 amino acids. Trimming shortened V by 0 bases and J by 0 bases, and 12 bases separated the two germline ends. CDR3 DNA: TGTGCCAGCTCACCACCGGGCGGCTTTAGCTCCTACAATGAGCAGTTCTTC. It translates to CASSPPGGFSSYNEQFF. The whole variable domain, filled in from reference TRBV18 and TRBJ2-1, reads NAGVMQNPRHLVRRRGQEARLRCSPMKGHSHVYWYRQLPEEGLKFMVYLQKENIIDESGMPKERFSAEFPKEGPSILRIQQVVRGDSAAYFCASSPPGGFSSYNEQFFGPGTRLTVL.

The genes are TRBV29-1 and TRBJ1-1, with 9 bases identical to TRBD1. This CDR3 has 13 residues. The V gene end was trimmed by 6 bases and the J gene end by 8 bases; junction bases not matched to a gene: 10. The germline V gene has CDR1 SQVTM and CDR2 ANQGSEA. CDR3 sequence reads: CSVAWDRVSEAFF. CDR3 nucleotides: TGCAGCGTCGCGTGGGACAGGGTTTCGGAAGCTTTCTTT.

J is TRBJ1-1 and V is TRBV29-1; the D is unclear. There are 13 residues in the CDR3. The V gene lost 5 bases and the J gene lost 0 bases, with 10 bases spanning the gap. From germline, CDR1 is SQVTM and CDR2 ANQGSEA. The CDR3 spells CSVLEVMNTEAFF. In DNA, the CDR3 is TGCAGCGTTCTGGAGGTAATGAACACTGAAGCTTTCTTT.

The chain is built from TRBV6-6 and TRBJ1-2; 8 positions agree with TRBD1. Unmatched junction bases numbered 5, after V lost 7 bases and J lost 7 bases. CDR1 is MNHNY, CDR2 SVGAGI, per germline (reference sequence). There are 12 residues in the CDR3. The CDR3 bases are TGTGCCAGCACCGCGACAGGGGCTGGCTACACCTTC. Protein product: CASTATGAGYTF.

In this sample, this clone turned up a few times. This rearrangement joins TRBV10-1 to TRBJ1-2; possible D gene TRBD1, 5 bases. Trimming cost V 5 bases and J 4 bases, with 11 bases left between them. The CDR3 has 13 residues. CDR1 is WNHNN, CDR2 SYGVQD, per germline (reference sequence). The CDR3 DNA reads as TGCGCCAGCAGTCCAGGGCAGGGCTATGGCTACACCTTC. As protein: CASSPGQGYGYTF.

The J gene is TRBJ1-6, the V gene TRBV3-1 (or the pseudogene TRBV3-2); 8 bases are a match to TRBD1. J was trimmed by 7 bases and V by 3 bases; bases with no gene match: 2. Germline CDR1 reads LGHDT; CDR2 reads YNNKEL (reference sequence). This CDR3 contains 14 residues. Here the CDR3 reads CASSQGQENSPLHF. CDR3 in DNA: TGTGCCAGCAGCCAGGGACAGGAGAATTCACCCCTCCACTTT.

V is TRBV7-2 and J is TRBJ1-1; no clear D gene. From germline, CDR1 is SGHTA and CDR2 FQGNSA. This CDR3 spans 11 amino acids. Trimming cost V 9 bases and J 8 bases, with 13 bases left between them. In nucleotides, the CDR3 is TGTGCCAGTCCGGCAGCCGGGGAAGCTTTCTTT. It yields the protein CASPAAGEAFF.

The V gene is TRBV2, the J gene TRBJ2-7, with D unclear. The germline gives CDR1 SNHLY, CDR2 FYNNEI. The CDR3 covers 8 residues. The V end lost 7 bases, the J end lost 13 bases, and 8 bases lay between the germline ends. CDR3 nucleotide sequence: TGTGCCAGCAAAGGGAACTACTTC. It encodes CASKGNYF.

This chain uses TRBV11-3 with TRBJ2-5; TRBD1 aligns across 9 bases. CDR1 is SGHNT and CDR2 is YENEEA in the germline V gene. The CDR3 loop spans 14 amino acids. V trimming: 7 bases; J trimming: 4 bases; junction bases outside the gene matches: 7. CDR3 protein: CASNVQGAGETQYF. The CDR3 DNA sequence: TGTGCCAGCAATGTACAGGGGGCCGGAGAGACCCAGTACTTC.

The V call is TRBV5-1, the J call TRBJ1-1, with 8 bases identical to TRBD1. The CDR3 covers 13 residues. The V gene's germline CDR1 is SGHRS and CDR2 YFSETQ. Germline trimming cut 4 bases from V and 5 bases from J; bases unmatched to any gene: 4. The CDR3 sequence is CASSPDRVTEAFF. CDR3 nucleotide sequence: TGCGCCAGCAGCCCGGACAGGGTGACTGAAGCTTTCTTT.

This rearrangement joins TRBV6-6 to TRBJ2-5; 8 positions agree with TRBD1. This CDR3 is 16 amino acids long. In germline, CDR1 is MNHNY, CDR2 SVGAGI (reference sequence). V was clipped by 5 bases and J by 3 bases; unmatched bases: 11. The CDR3 DNA sequence: TGTGCCAGCAGTAAACCCTGGGACAGGCAAAAAGAGACCCAGTACTTC. Residues: CASSKPWDRQKETQYF.

J is TRBJ2-1 and V is TRBV6-5; 7 bases align to TRBD1. Per the germline V gene, CDR1 is MNHEY and CDR2 is SVGAGI. The CDR3 length is 14 residues. V lost 7 bases, J lost 0 bases, and 3 bases stayed unmatched. This chain's CDR3 is CASTTGDSYNEQFF. The CDR3 DNA reads TGTGCCAGCACAACAGGGGACTCCTACAATGAGCAGTTCTTC.

This chain joins TRBV14 and TRBJ1-1; D uncertain. This CDR3 has 14 amino acids. CDR1 SGHDN and CDR2 FVKESK come from the germline V gene. Trimming took 4 bases from V and 1 from J, leaving 10 bases between them. The CDR3 bases are TGTGCCAGCAGCCTAGGCGGACCGAACACTGAAGCTTTCTTT. It translates to CASSLGGPNTEAFF.

The rearrangement links TRBV27 to TRBJ2-7; the D call may be TRBD1 or TRBD2 (5 bases each). Trimming took off 2 bases at V and 3 bases at J, with 8 bases between the two ends. CDR1 is MNHEY and CDR2 is SMNVEV in the germline V gene (reference sequence). The CDR3 length is 13 residues. The chain's CDR3 is CASSLRGVYEQYF. For the CDR3, the DNA is TGTGCCAGCAGTTTACGAGGGGTCTACGAGCAGTACTTC.

The CDR3 DNA follows: TGTGCCACCAGCAGGGAGGGGTTCGGGCAGTACTTC. This codes for CATSREGFGQYF. This rearrangement joins TRBV15 to TRBJ2-7, with TRBD2 as a possible D gene (6 bases). Germline V gene sequence: CDR1 LNHNV, CDR2 YYDKDF (reference sequence). This CDR3 has 12 amino acids. Trimming removed 3 bases at V and 9 bases at J, with 12 bases between.

The chain joins TRBV6-5 to TRBJ1-4; 7 nucleotides match TRBD1. V gave up 6 bases and J gave up 7 bases; unmatched junction bases: 11. CDR1 and CDR2 from the germline V gene are MNHEY and SVGAGI. The CDR3 loop spans 15 amino acids. CDR3 nucleotides: TGTGCCAGCAGGAACAGGGGCCAGTTCGGTGAAAAACTGTTTTTT. This gives the protein CASRNRGQFGEKLFF.

The chain is built from TRBV7-9 and TRBJ1-1; the D is unclear. V was trimmed by 5 bases and J by 6 bases, leaving 19 bases between them. CDR3 length: 15 residues. CDR1 is SEHNR, CDR2 FQNEAQ, per germline (reference sequence). This chain's CDR3 is CASSRKSGQLSEAFF. The CDR3 nucleotides are TGTGCCAGCAGCCGAAAAAGCGGGCAGTTATCTGAAGCTTTCTTT. The whole variable domain, remainder taken from reference TRBV7-9 and TRBJ1-1, is DTGVSQNPRHKITKRGQNVTFRCDPISEHNRLYWYRQTLGQGPEFLTYFQNEAQLEKSRLLSDRFSAERPKGSFSTLEIQRTEQGDSAMYLCASSRKSGQLSEAFFGQGTRLTVV.

Notes on this clone: Different DNA sequences within this sample yield the same CDR3. This rearrangement joins TRBV7-6 to TRBJ2-1; TRBD2 matches 8 bases. The CDR3 contains 19 residues. Germline V lookup: CDR1 SGHVS, CDR2 FNYEAQ. The V segment lost 1 base and the J segment 3 bases; nucleotides outside the gene matches: 14. The CDR3: CASSLEPGGLRGDYNEQFF. CDR3 nucleotides: TGTGCCAGCAGCTTAGAGCCGGGGGGGCTAAGGGGGGACTACAATGAGCAGTTCTTC.

The chain carries TRBV15 and TRBJ1-3; D unclear. CDR1 and CDR2 (germline): LNHNV, YYDKDF (reference sequence). The CDR3 has 17 residues. Trimming pared 0 bases from V and 2 bases from J, leaving 14 bases between. CDR3 loop: CATSRDFGETAGNTIYF. CDR3 sequence (DNA): TGTGCCACCAGCAGAGATTTCGGGGAGACTGCTGGAAACACCATATATTTT.

This clone came up a few times. V usage is TRBV12-3 or TRBV12-4 and J usage is TRBJ1-5, with 7 bases aligning to TRBD1. Trimming cost V 6 bases and J 9 bases; bases outside gene matches: 8. This CDR3 is built from 13 residues. The CDR3 protein is CASREGTARPQHF. The CDR3 DNA is TGTGCCAGCAGGGAAGGGACAGCGAGGCCCCAGCATTTT.

This chain joins TRBV5-1 and TRBJ2-2, with unresolved D. Germline V gene lookup returns CDR1 SGHRS and CDR2 YFSETQ. V was trimmed by 6 bases and J by 7 bases, leaving 10 bases between them. CDR3 length: 12 residues. The chain's CDR3 is CASTKYDGELFF. The DNA for the CDR3 is TGCGCCAGCACCAAGTATGACGGGGAGCTGTTTTTT.

The V gene is TRBV30, the J gene TRBJ1-2, with unresolved D. CDR3 size: 15 residues. The germline V gene has CDR1 GTSNPN and CDR2 SVGIG (reference sequence). V dropped 3 bases and J dropped 0 bases, with 14 bases sitting between them. The CDR3, as DNA: TGTGCCTGGAGGGCCCGGGGAAACTCTAACTATGGCTACACCTTC. It specifies CAWRARGNSNYGYTF.

The chain carries TRBV2 and TRBJ1-3; no definite D call. There are 15 residues in the CDR3. The V end was cut by 9 bases, the J end by 1 base, with 16 bases between. Germline assignment: CDR1 SNHLY and CDR2 FYNNEI. CDR3 sequence: CARANSAISGNTIYF. For the CDR3, the DNA is TGTGCCAGGGCAAACAGCGCAATTTCTGGAAACACCATATATTTT. Full variable domain (remainder filled in from reference TRBV2 and TRBJ1-3): EPEVTQTPSHQVTQMGQEVILRCVPISNHLYFYWYRQILGQKVEFLVSFYNNEISEKSEIFDDQFSVERPDGSNFTLKIRSTKLEDSAMYFCARANSAISGNTIYFGEGSWLTVV.

The genes are TRBV5-1 and TRBJ1-1; D is undetermined. Germline CDR1 is SGHRS and CDR2 is YFSETQ. V shed 4 bases and J shed 3 bases, with 10 bases lying between them. This CDR3 comprises 13 residues. CDR3 region: CASSRIVDTEAFF. The CDR3 nucleotides are TGCGCCAGCAGCAGGATCGTGGACACTGAAGCTTTCTTT.

The J gene is TRBJ2-1, the V gene TRBV11-2; 9 bases map to TRBD2. J was trimmed by 7 bases and V by 5 bases; bases with no gene match: 9. The germline CDR1 and CDR2 sequences are SGHAT and FQNNGV. The CDR3 has 15 residues. The CDR3 is CASSPRSGGSNEQFF. The CDR3 region has the DNA TGTGCCAGCAGCCCTAGGAGCGGGGGGTCGAATGAGCAGTTCTTC.